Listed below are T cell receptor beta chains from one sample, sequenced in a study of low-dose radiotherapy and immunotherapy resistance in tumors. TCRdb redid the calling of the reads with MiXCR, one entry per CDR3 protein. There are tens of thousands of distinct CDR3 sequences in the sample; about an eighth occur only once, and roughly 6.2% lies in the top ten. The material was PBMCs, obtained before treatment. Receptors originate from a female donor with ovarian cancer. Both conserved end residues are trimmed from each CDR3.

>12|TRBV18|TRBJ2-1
ASSPHSIADEQF
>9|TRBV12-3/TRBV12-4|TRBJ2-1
ASSSKNEQF
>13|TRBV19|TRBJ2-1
ASSTFSSSYNEQF
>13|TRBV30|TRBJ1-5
AWSRDVGMNQPQH
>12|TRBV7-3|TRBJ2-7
VSSPGTGVYEQY
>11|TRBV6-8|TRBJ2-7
ASSAASSYEQY
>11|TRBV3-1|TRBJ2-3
ASSQGRGDTQY
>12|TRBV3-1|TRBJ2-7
ASSQAGVPVEQY
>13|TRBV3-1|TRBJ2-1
ASSQGLAGANEQF
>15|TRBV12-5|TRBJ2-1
ASGLVVAGRAANEQF
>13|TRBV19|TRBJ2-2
ASSIGRGSTGELF
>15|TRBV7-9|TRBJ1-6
ASSKNPVSSYNSPLH
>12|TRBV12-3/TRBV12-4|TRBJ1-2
ASRRDRGNYGYT
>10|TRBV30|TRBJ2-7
AWNDRHYEQY
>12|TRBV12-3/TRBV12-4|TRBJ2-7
ASSLGGSSYEQY
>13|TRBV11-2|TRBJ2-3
ASSTLAGAADTQY
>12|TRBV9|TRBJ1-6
ASSGPWGDSPLH
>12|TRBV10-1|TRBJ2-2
ASSWQGNTGELF
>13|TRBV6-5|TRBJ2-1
ASSFSGRRYNEQF
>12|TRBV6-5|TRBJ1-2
ASGDNEGARGYT
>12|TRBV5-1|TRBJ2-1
ASSFSAGSNEQF
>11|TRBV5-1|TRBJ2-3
ASSAEVRDTQY
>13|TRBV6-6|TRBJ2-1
ASSTAGGNYNEQF